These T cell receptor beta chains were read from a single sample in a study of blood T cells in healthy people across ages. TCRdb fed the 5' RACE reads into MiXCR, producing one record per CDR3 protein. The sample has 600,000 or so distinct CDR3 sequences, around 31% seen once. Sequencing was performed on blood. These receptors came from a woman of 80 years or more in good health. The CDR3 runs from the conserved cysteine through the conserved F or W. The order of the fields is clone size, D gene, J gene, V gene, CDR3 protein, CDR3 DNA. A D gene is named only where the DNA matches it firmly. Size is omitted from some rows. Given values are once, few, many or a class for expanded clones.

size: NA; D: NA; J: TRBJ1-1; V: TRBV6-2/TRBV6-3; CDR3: CASTGQKNTEAFF; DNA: TGTGCCAGCACCGGACAGAAGAACACTGAAGCTTTCTTT
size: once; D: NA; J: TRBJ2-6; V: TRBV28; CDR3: CASSPVGVNVLTF; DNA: TGTGCCAGCAGCCCAGTAGGGGTCAACGTCCTGACTTTC
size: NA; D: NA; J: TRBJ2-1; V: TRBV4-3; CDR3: CASSPEGQYSYEQFF; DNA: TGCGCCAGCAGCCCCGAGGGACAATACTCCTACGAGCAGTTCTTC
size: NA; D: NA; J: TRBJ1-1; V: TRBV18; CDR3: CASSPPSGRSTEAFF; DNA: TGTGCCAGCTCACCGCCGAGTGGCAGATCTACTGAAGCTTTCTTT
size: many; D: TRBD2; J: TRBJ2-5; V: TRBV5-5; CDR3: CASSSGLAGGETQYF; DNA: TGTGCCAGCAGCTCTGGACTAGCGGGGGGGGAGACCCAGTACTTC
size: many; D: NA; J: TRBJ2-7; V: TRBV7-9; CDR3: CASSSARHLDYEQYF; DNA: TGTGCCAGCAGCTCGGCCCGACATCTTGACTACGAGCAGTACTTC
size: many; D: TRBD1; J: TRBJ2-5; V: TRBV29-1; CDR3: CSVPQTGQETQYF; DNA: TGCAGCGTTCCCCAGACAGGGCAAGAGACCCAGTACTTC
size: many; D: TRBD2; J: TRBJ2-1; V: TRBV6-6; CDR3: CASSALSGGAYEQFF; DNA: TGTGCCAGCAGTGCCCTTAGCGGGGGGGCCTATGAGCAGTTCTTC
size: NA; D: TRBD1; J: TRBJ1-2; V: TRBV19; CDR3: CASSIKGQGNGYTF; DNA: TGTGCCAGTAGTATAAAAGGACAGGGAAATGGCTACACCTTC
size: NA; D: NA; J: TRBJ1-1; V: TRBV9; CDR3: CASSVEISTEAFF; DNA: TGTGCCAGCAGCGTAGAGATCTCCACTGAAGCTTTCTTT
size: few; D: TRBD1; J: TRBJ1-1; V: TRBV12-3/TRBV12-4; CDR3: CASTEDRERTEAFF; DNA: TGTGCCAGCACCGAGGACAGGGAGCGGACTGAAGCTTTCTTT
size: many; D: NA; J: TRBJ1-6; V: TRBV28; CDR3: CASILSGNSPLHF; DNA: TGTGCCAGCATTTTGTCCGGGAATTCACCCCTCCACTTT
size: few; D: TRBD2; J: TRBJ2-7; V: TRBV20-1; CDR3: CSATTPSGGYNEQYF; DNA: TGCAGTGCTACGACGCCTAGCGGGGGCTACAATGAGCAGTACTTC
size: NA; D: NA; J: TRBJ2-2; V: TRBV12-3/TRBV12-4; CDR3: CASSLRQGTGERFF; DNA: TGTGCCAGCAGTTTGCGCCAGGGTACCGGGGAGCGGTTTTTT
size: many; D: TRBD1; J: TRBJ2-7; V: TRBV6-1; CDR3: CASRGQTFSYEQYF; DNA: TGTGCCAGCAGGGGACAGACGTTCTCCTACGAGCAGTACTTC
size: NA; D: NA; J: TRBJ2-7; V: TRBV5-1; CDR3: CASSLDGHPGYEQYF; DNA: TGCGCCAGCAGCTTGGATGGACACCCAGGGTACGAGCAGTACTTC
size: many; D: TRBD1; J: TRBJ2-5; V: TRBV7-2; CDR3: CASSLAFDRVGETQYF; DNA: TGTGCCAGCAGCTTAGCGTTCGACAGGGTTGGGGAGACCCAGTACTTC
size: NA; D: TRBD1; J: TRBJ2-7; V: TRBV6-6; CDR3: CASSYQTGGKPYEQYF; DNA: TGTGCCAGCAGTTACCAGACAGGGGGGAAACCCTACGAGCAGTACTTC
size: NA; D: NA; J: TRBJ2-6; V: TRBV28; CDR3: CASGSRSGANVLTF; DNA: TGTGCCAGCGGTAGTCGCTCTGGGGCCAACGTCCTGACTTTC
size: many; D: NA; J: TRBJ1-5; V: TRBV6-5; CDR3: CASSYSGRTNQPQHF; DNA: TGTGCCAGCAGTTACTCGGGCAGGACCAATCAGCCCCAGCATTTT
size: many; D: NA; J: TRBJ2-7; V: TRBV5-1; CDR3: CASSLVGIGEQYF; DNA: TGCGCCAGCAGCTTGGTAGGGATTGGCGAGCAGTACTTC
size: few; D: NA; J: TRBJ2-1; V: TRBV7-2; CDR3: CASSMDRHNEQFF; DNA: TGTGCCAGCAGTATGGACAGACACAATGAGCAGTTCTTC
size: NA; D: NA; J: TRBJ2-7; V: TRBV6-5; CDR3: CASRRGDKSYEQYF; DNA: TGTGCCAGCAGGAGAGGGGACAAGTCCTACGAGCAGTACTTC
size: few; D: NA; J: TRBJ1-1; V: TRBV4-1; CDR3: CASSQAHTQKAFF; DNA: TGCGCCAGCAGCCAAGCACACACCCAAAAGGCTTTCTTT
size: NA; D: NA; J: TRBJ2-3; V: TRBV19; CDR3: CASSLEEGNADTQYF; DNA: TGTGCCAGCTCTTTGGAGGAGGGGAATGCAGATACGCAGTATTTT
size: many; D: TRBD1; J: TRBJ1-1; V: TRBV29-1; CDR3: CSARSGGTEAFF; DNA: TGCAGCGCGCGATCAGGGGGCACTGAAGCTTTCTTT
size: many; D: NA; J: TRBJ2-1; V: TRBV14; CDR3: CASSHLSEQFF; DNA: TGTGCCAGCAGCCATCTGAGTGAGCAGTTCTTC
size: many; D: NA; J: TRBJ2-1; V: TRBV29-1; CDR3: CSVEVLHGQFF; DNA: TGCAGCGTTGAAGTACTACACGGGCAGTTCTTC
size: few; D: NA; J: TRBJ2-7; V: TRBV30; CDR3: CAWSVGQYEQYF; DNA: TGTGCCTGGAGTGTCGGGCAGTACGAGCAGTACTTC
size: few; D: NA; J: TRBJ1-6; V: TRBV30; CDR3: CAWRKKGSDNSPLHF; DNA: TGTGCCTGGAGAAAGAAAGGGAGCGATAATTCACCCCTCCACTTT
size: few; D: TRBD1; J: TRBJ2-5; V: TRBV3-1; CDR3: CASSLDRVPYNEQYF; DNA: TGTGCCAGCAGCCTGGACAGGGTCCCCTACAATGAGCAGTACTTC
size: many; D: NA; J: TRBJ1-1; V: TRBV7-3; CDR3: CASSLMGSGTEAFF; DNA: TGTGCCAGCAGCTTAATGGGGTCGGGGACTGAAGCTTTCTTT
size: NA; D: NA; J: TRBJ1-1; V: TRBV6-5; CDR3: CASSYGIGRAFF; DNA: TGTGCCAGCAGTTACGGAATTGGGCGAGCTTTCTTT
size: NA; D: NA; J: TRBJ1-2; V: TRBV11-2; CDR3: CTSSNLEAQHGYTF; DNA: TGTACCAGCAGCAACTTGGAGGCCCAGCATGGCTACACCTTC
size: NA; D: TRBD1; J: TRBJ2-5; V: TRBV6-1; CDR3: CASSVTGVVGETQYF; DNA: TGTGCCAGCAGTGTAACAGGGGTCGTGGGAGAGACCCAGTACTTC
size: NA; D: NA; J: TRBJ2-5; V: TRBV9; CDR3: CASSVGRDATQYF; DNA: TGTGCCAGCAGCGTAGGCAGGGATGCGACCCAGTACTTC
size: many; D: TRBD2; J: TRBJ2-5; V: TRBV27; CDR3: CASSFRTSAETQYF; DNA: TGTGCCAGCAGTTTCCGGACTAGCGCAGAGACCCAGTACTTC
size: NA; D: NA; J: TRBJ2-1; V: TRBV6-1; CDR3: CASSEKGQGWYNEQFF; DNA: TGTGCCAGCAGTGAAAAGGGGCAGGGATGGTACAATGAGCAGTTCTTC
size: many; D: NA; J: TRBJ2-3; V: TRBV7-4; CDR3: CASSVEVLSTDTQYF; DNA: TGTGCCAGCAGCGTTGAAGTTCTTAGCACAGATACGCAGTATTTT
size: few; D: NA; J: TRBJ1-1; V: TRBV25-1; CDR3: CASSMSNTEAFF; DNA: TGTGCCAGCAGTATGTCGAACACTGAAGCTTTCTTT
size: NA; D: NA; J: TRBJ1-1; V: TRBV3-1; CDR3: CAGSQNPGRSNTEAFF; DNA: TGTGCCGGCAGCCAGAACCCGGGACGGAGTAACACTGAAGCTTTCTTT